This TCR beta chain was recovered during a study of PD-1 blockade in mismatch repair-deficient tumors (dated by TCRdb to 2017 to 2019). For context, the study as a whole: Between late 2013 and September 2016, the trial enrolled some 86 consecutive patients with over 10 mismatch repair-deficient cancer types, every one of whom had been previously treated and was progressing. Tumor-associated T cell clones in the peripheral blood of patients responding to PD-1 blockade were tracked using deep sequencing of TCR CDR3 regions. Overall study outcomes, separate from this receptor: After pembrolizumab, tumor-resident clones, which were often undetectable in blood before treatment, expanded rapidly and then contracted, generally ahead of radiologic responses.

About this clone itself: No antigen is known for it. No per-base quality is available; no much larger clone lies one base away.

Libraries were prepared through the immunoSEQ multiplex PCR assay. The clones in this table, taken by TCRdb from immuneACCESS, are in-frame only. Not every clone is retained; where verified, under half of the shortfall comes from an unresolved V gene, and the cause of the rest is unknown. The sample table holds roughly 130,000 clones, of which roughly 86% were seen once. The ten largest clonotypes hold about 11% of the sample. Mismatch repair deficiency in every enrolled patient was established by polymerase chain reaction or immunohistochemistry. A few patients who responded to pembrolizumab therapy underwent TCR sequencing. In the phase II trial, pembrolizumab PD-1 blockade was tested prospectively in advanced mismatch repair-deficient cancers, no matter which tissue of origin the cancers came from. Serial peripheral blood T cell samples were collected before and at multiple times after starting PD-1 blockade. The timing of each blood sample was reported as weeks after the first dose of pembrolizumab.

Sample: peripheral blood, taken approximately 73 weeks after starting pembrolizumab. This receptor was identified in an adult with mismatch repair-deficient cancer.

The CDR3 protein is CASSQDHYASGIGNEQFF. The DNA sequence is TGCGCCAGCAGCCAAGACCATTATGCAAGCGGGATAGGCAATGAGCAGTTCTTC. The rearrangement joined TRBV4-1 to TRBJ2-1; 7 middle bases align to TRBD2. For CDR1 and CDR2, the germline V gene lists MGHRA and YSYEKL. The cysteine opens and the phenylalanine closes a CDR3 of 18 amino acids. The sequence is cut down to CDR3 DNA, 54 bases in frame from base 1. The junction shows trimming of 0 bases on V and 6 bases on J, and the gene matches do not reach 14 bases of it.